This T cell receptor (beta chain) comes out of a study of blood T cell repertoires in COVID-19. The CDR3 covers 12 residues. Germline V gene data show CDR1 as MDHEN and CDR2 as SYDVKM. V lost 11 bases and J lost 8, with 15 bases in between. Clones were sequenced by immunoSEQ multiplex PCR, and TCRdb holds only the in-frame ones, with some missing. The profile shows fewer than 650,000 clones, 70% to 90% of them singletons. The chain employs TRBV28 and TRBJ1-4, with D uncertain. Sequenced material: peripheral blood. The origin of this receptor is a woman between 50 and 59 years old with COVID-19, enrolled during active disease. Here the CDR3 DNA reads TGTGCCGCAGGAGGGCGGTACGAAAAACTGTTTTTT. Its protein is CAAGGRYEKLFF.